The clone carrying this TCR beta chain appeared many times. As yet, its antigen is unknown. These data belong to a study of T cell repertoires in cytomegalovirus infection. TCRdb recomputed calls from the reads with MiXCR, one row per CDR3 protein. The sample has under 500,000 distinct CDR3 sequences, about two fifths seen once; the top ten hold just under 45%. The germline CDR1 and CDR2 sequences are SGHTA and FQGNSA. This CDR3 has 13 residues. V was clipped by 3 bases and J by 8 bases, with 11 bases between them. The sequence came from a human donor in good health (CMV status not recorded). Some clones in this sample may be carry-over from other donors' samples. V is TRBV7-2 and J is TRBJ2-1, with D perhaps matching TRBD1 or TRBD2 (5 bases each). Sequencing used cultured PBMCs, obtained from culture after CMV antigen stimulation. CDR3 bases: TGTGCCAGCAGCTTTGCAGGGAGCGATGAGCAGTTCTTC. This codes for CASSFAGSDEQFF.